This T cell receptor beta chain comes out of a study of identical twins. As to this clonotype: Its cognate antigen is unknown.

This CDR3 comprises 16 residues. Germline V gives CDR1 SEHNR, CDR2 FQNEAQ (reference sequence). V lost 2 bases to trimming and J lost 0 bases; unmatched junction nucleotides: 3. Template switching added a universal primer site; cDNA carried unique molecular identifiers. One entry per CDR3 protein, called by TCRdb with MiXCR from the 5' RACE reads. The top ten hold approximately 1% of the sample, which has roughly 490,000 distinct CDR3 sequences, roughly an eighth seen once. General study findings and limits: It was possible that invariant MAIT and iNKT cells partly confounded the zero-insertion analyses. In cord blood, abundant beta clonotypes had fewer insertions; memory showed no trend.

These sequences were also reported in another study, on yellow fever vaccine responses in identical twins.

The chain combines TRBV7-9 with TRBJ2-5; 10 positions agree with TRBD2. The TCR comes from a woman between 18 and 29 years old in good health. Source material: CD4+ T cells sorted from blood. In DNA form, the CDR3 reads TGTGCCAGCAGCTTAACGACTAGCGGGTACCAAGAGACCCAGTACTTC. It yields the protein CASSLTTSGYQETQYF.